This entry is about one TCR beta chain. The target of this receptor is not known. Qualities for individual bases were not recorded, and no much larger clone is one base off. With the immunoSEQ assay, which is a bias-controlled multiplex PCR relying on V- and J-specific primers, TCR beta CDR3 regions were amplified from genomic DNA. In a second PCR step, the CDR3 amplicons were tagged with a proprietary barcode plus Illumina adapter sequences. CDR3 libraries were sequenced on an Illumina MiSeq instrument. From the authors' description of their analysis: Export and quality control were handled in immunoSEQ Analyzer 3.0, while downstream analyses relied on R Bioconductor and Immunarch. Repertoire metrics were calculated using only productive rearrangements within the normalized downsampled data set. Pathologically expanded clonotypes were defined as those larger than 5 templates in the normalized cohort. The Inverse Simpson Index served as the measure of repertoire diversity. The non-normalized data set was used for CMV-specificity analyses so that all clonotypes could be captured. TCRdb took this table from immuneACCESS and kept in-frame rearrangements with V and J called. Such tables lack part of the clones; where checked against another copy, unresolved V genes explain under half of the gap, and the rest is unexplained. V and J calls and clone size are those listed in that table; D and trimming were worked out from the DNA. Here the sample has around 80,000 clones; 90% to 97% occur a single time. The top ten hold roughly 1.5% of the sample.

This sample was included in a study of T cell clonotyping in hematopoietic cell transplantation (dated by TCRdb to the early 2020s). A note on the overall study: Pretransplant samples from recipients were collected after cytoreduction. In the study, approximately 140 blood samples were gathered from some 32 consecutive transplant recipients and their related donors. Recruitment of patients was conducted between late 2015 and January 2017, and follow-up was continued until September 2020 or death.

The intended sense of this specimen's time point label: recipient sample about 28 days before transplant, after cytoreduction. Blood samples were obtained from recipients approximately 28 days before transplant and at days 30, 100 and 180 after transplant. Using Nuclei Lysis Solution, genomic DNA was extracted from unfractionated peripheral blood mononuclear cells that were either fresh or cryopreserved. CDR1 and CDR2 were assigned from the germline V gene (reference sequence) as GTSNPN and SVGIG. The junction carries 11 bases between V and J, which are trimmed by 2 bases and 6 bases respectively. Counted from cysteine to phenylalanine, this CDR3 has 12 amino acids. Here the CDR3 DNA is all that survives: 36 bases in frame from base 1. Beyond this particular receptor, the publication reports: Sample size was limited, and cells were not sorted, so CD4 and CD8 repertoire contributions could not be separated. Just a small fraction of recipient repertoires overlapped with donor repertoires, and more than 97% appeared de novo at the given depth. After transplant, TCR diversity in recipients dropped, and pathologically expanded clonotypes increased progressively from day 30 to day 180. Broader TCR repertoire diversity after transplant was predicted by Inverse Simpson Index values from donors and from recipients before transplant.

The sequence links TRBV30 to TRBJ2-7; a tentative D match to TRBD2 spans 5 bases. The sequences come from peripheral blood mononuclear cells, collected before stem cell transplant. The sequence derives from a woman in her forties or fifties with acute myeloid leukemia. Some clones in this sample may be carry-over from other donors' samples. For the CDR3, the sequence is CAWSPGSVEQYF. The nucleotide sequence reads as follows: TGTGCCTGGAGTCCGGGATCGGTCGAGCAGTACTTC.